This is a list of T cell receptor beta chains from one sample in a study of shared clonotypes between healthy human individuals. The data were produced by immunoSEQ multiplex PCR, yet TCRdb's version contains in-frame clones alone and is incomplete. The profile shows 2 million to 3 million clones, 85% to 95% of them singletons. The source material was naive CD4+ T cells sorted from blood. The receptor source for this set is a young man in good health. The CDR3 runs from the conserved cysteine through the conserved F or W. The D gene is left open where the match is weak. Size is stated for part of the rows, as once, few or many counts, or as a class when the clone is expanded.

clone_size,v_call,j_call,d_call,cdr3_aa,cdr3_nt
.,TRBV29-1,TRBJ1-1,.,CSVSYLRGMNTEAFF,TGCAGCGTTAGCTATTTAAGGGGTATGAACACTGAAGCTTTCTTT
.,TRBV27,TRBJ1-2,TRBD1,CASSPRQGMSYGYTF,TGTGCCAGCAGTCCGCGACAGGGTATGAGCTATGGCTACACCTTC
.,TRBV7-2,TRBJ2-7,.,CASSLGGRRSYEQYF,TGTGCCAGCAGCTTAGGGGGGCGTCGATCCTACGAGCAGTACTTC
once,TRBV7-7,TRBJ2-2,.,CASSLTVFAGELFF,TGTGCTAGCAGCTTAACTGTCTTTGCCGGGGAGCTGTTTTTT
.,TRBV5-1,TRBJ1-2,TRBD1,CASSLPGQAYGYTF,TGCGCCAGCAGCTTACCGGGACAGGCCTATGGCTACACCTTC
.,TRBV2,TRBJ2-7,.,CATSGQGGNREQYF,TGTGCCACCTCGGGCCAGGGTGGGAACCGCGAGCAGTACTTC
.,TRBV7-9,TRBJ1-3,.,CASSGNTIYF,TGTGCCAGCAGCGGAAACACCATATATTTT
.,TRBV7-8,TRBJ2-1,.,CASSFTEDHSYNEQFF,TGTGCCAGCAGCTTCACAGAGGACCACTCCTACAATGAGCAGTTCTTC
.,TRBV18,TRBJ1-2,TRBD1,CASSSTGTGHGYTF,TGTGCCAGCTCATCCACCGGGACAGGGCACGGCTACACCTTC
.,TRBV9,TRBJ2-7,.,CASSVGLEYEQYF,TGTGCCAGCAGCGTAGGATTAGAGTACGAGCAGTACTTC
.,TRBV7-2,TRBJ2-7,.,CASSLGRAELYEQYF,TGTGCCAGCAGCTTAGGACGGGCAGAGCTATACGAGCAGTACTTC
.,TRBV6-1,TRBJ1-1,TRBD1,CASSVSKTGKFSSEAFF,TGTGCCAGCAGTGTCTCCAAGACAGGGAAATTCTCCTCTGAAGCTTTCTTT
.,TRBV30,TRBJ2-3,.,CAWSLNRVFGGGPDTQYF,TGTGCCTGGAGTTTAAACAGGGTCTTTGGGGGAGGCCCAGATACGCAGTATTTT
.,TRBV6-5,TRBJ2-7,.,CASSYKQGDEQYF,TGTGCCAGCAGTTACAAACAGGGAGACGAGCAGTACTTC
.,TRBV14,TRBJ2-5,.,CASSQFLQGIETQYF,TGTGCCAGCAGCCAATTCCTTCAAGGGATAGAGACCCAGTACTTC
.,TRBV7-2,TRBJ1-2,.,CASSLGLSNYGYTF,TGTGCCAGCAGCTTAGGTCTATCTAACTATGGCTACACCTTC
.,TRBV2,TRBJ2-3,.,CASSVSRDHTDTQYF,TGTGCCAGCAGTGTCTCGCGGGACCACACAGATACGCAGTATTTT
.,TRBV5-1,TRBJ1-2,TRBD1,CASSSGQGNYGYTF,TGCGCCAGCAGCTCCGGACAGGGAAACTATGGCTACACCTTC
.,TRBV5-1,TRBJ2-5,.,CASSFGAGETQYF,TGCGCCAGCAGCTTCGGGGCGGGGGAGACCCAGTACTTC
.,TRBV10-3,TRBJ2-3,.,CATRGTSTDTQYF,TGTGCCACCCGAGGAACTAGCACAGATACGCAGTATTTT
.,TRBV30,TRBJ2-7,TRBD1,CAWSQLGTGASYEQYF,TGTGCCTGGAGTCAACTCGGGACAGGGGCCTCCTACGAGCAGTACTTC
.,TRBV5-8,TRBJ2-4,TRBD2,CASSSTSGRGWDIQYF,TGTGCCAGCAGCTCGACTAGCGGGAGAGGTTGGGACATTCAGTACTTC
.,TRBV14,TRBJ2-2,.,CASSRNPVGGGELFF,TGTGCCAGCAGCCGAAATCCAGTAGGCGGCGGGGAGCTGTTTTTT
.,TRBV5-4,TRBJ2-7,.,CASSSTGHGGSYEQYF,TGTGCCAGCAGCTCCACGGGACACGGGGGCTCCTACGAGCAGTACTTC
.,TRBV27,TRBJ2-2,.,CAIPHRDPGTGELFF,TGTGCCATCCCCCACCGGGACCCCGGGACCGGGGAGCTGTTTTTT
.,TRBV2,TRBJ1-5,.,CASSWDSNQPQHF,TGTGCCAGCAGTTGGGACAGCAATCAGCCCCAGCATTTT
.,TRBV7-9,TRBJ1-5,.,CASSLGPGNQPQHF,TGTGCCAGCAGCTTGGGACCGGGGAATCAGCCCCAGCATTTT
.,TRBV18,TRBJ2-3,.,CASSPLGADTQYF,TGTGCCAGCTCACCCCTGGGGGCAGATACGCAGTATTTT
.,TRBV10-3,TRBJ2-6,.,CAISGGAPRGANVLTF,TGTGCCATCAGTGGGGGGGCGCCCCGCGGGGCCAACGTCCTGACTTTC
.,TRBV5-1,TRBJ2-2,.,CASSPPATGELFF,TGCGCCAGCAGCCCCCCCGCGACCGGGGAGCTGTTTTTT
.,TRBV29-1,TRBJ1-5,.,CSVGLQGDEPQHF,TGCAGCGTTGGACTACAGGGTGATGAGCCCCAGCATTTT
.,TRBV5-1,TRBJ2-7,.,CASSLGGSTYSYEQYF,TGCGCCAGCAGCTTGGGGGGTAGCACATACTCCTACGAGCAGTACTTC